These 16 T cell receptor beta chains came from one sample sequenced in a study of blood T cell repertoires in COVID-19. TCRdb's copy holds only in-frame clones and misses some; the assay was immunoSEQ multiplex PCR. The repertoire holds approximately 380,000 clones, 88% seen once, with less than 1.5% in the top ten. Sequencing used PBMCs or T cells enriched from blood (not recorded which). The receptor source for this set is a woman aged 18-29 years who had recovered from COVID-19.

The J gene is TRBJ1-1, the V gene TRBV7-2; TRBD1 agrees at 8 bases. CDR1 is SGHTA and CDR2 is FQGNSA in the germline V gene. Germline trimming cut 5 bases from V and 4 bases from J; bases unmatched to any gene: 3. The CDR3 has 13 amino acids. The CDR3 DNA is TGTGCCAGCAGCCGAACAGGGGGCACTGAAGCTTTCTTT. Translation gives CASSRTGGTEAFF.

The sample holds one count of this clone. The chain is built from TRBV23-1 and TRBJ2-7; D might be TRBD1 (5 bases). TRBV23-1 is an ORF, with its function uncertain. The length of the CDR3 is 17 residues. The V end was cut by 3 bases, the J end by 3 bases, with 21 bases between. CDR3 in DNA: TGCGCCAGCAGTCACCGAGTCTCTAACCGACAGTGCTACGAGCAGTACTTC. It is translated as CASSHRVSNRQCYEQYF.

CDR3 DNA: TGTGCCAGCAGGGGGGCAGAGAACACTGAAGCTTTCTTT. Its translation is CASRGAENTEAFF. The gene calls are TRBV11-3 and TRBJ1-1, with D perhaps TRBD1 (6 bases). This CDR3 region has 13 residues. V lost 6 bases and J 1 base, leaving 9 bases between the germline ends. Germline V gene lookup returns CDR1 SGHNT and CDR2 YENEEA.

J is TRBJ2-5 and V is TRBV29-1; D not certain. CDR1 is SQVTM and CDR2 is ANQGSEA in the germline V gene. V dropped 5 bases and J dropped 5 bases, with 15 bases sitting between them. The CDR3 loop spans 13 amino acids. As DNA, the CDR3 is TGCAGCGTTTCCGCGCAACCATTGGAGACCCAGTACTTC. This sequence encodes CSVSAQPLETQYF.

CDR3 amino acids: CASSLQGATYEQYF. CDR3 bases: TGTGCCAGTAGTCTACAGGGGGCCACCTACGAGCAGTACTTC. J is TRBJ2-7 and V is TRBV19, with TRBD1 matching 9 bases. V trimming: 5 bases; J trimming: 2 bases; junction bases outside the gene matches: 4. This CDR3 is built from 14 residues. Looked up from germline, CDR1 is LNHDA and CDR2 is SQIVND (reference sequence).

The J gene is TRBJ1-3, the V gene TRBV19; D is ambiguous. The CDR3 has 14 amino acids. Trimming took off 6 bases at V and 0 bases at J, with 9 bases between the two ends. In germline, CDR1 is LNHDA, CDR2 SQIVND (reference sequence). Here the CDR3 reads CASSYSDSGNTIYF. DNA for the CDR3: TGTGCCAGTAGCTATAGTGACTCTGGAAACACCATATATTTT.

This clone was detected a few times. The V gene is TRBV19, the J gene TRBJ1-5, with D perhaps TRBD1 (5 bases). Trimming removed 0 bases at V and 3 bases at J, with 18 bases between. In germline, CDR1 is LNHDA, CDR2 SQIVND (reference sequence). The CDR3 runs 18 residues. CDR3 DNA sequence: TGTGCCAGTAGTATAGAAGAGGCGTGGGCAGGGAACAATCAGCCCCAGCATTTT. Its protein is CASSIEEAWAGNNQPQHF.

This chain links TRBV11-1 with TRBJ2-1, with D maybe TRBD1 (7 bases). Trimming took 2 bases from V and 4 from J, leaving 15 bases between them. CDR1 SGHAT and CDR2 FQDESV come from the germline V gene (reference sequence). CDR3 length equals 16 residues. The DNA of the CDR3 is TGTGCCAGCAGCTTATCTTTCGCAGGGGGGTACAATGAGCAGTTCTTC. This sequence encodes CASSLSFAGGYNEQFF.

This chain joins TRBV6-5 and TRBJ1-5; D is possibly TRBD1 (6 bases). The CDR3 consists of 14 residues. The V end was cut by 6 bases, the J end by 0 bases, with 9 bases between. Germline loops: CDR1 MNHEY, CDR2 SVGAGI. The CDR3 protein is CASRRGYSNQPQHF. DNA of the CDR3: TGTGCCAGCAGAAGGGGGTATAGCAATCAGCCCCAGCATTTT.

The V and J genes are TRBV4-1 and TRBJ2-5; D remains unclear. The CDR3 contains 15 residues. The V end was cut by 0 bases, the J end by 1 base, with 9 bases between. CDR1 is MGHRA and CDR2 is YSYEKL in the germline V gene. The CDR3 sequence is CASSQDKLLQETQYF. CDR3 DNA sequence: TGCGCCAGCAGCCAAGATAAACTACTCCAAGAGACCCAGTACTTC.

This chain uses TRBV12-3 or TRBV12-4 with TRBJ1-1; D remains ambiguous. V lost 5 bases and J lost 6, with 10 bases in between. The CDR3 length is 12 residues. For the CDR3, the DNA is TGTGCCAGCAGTCCCCGTTATCCTGAAGCTTTCTTT. It translates to CASSPRYPEAFF.

The rearrangement joins TRBV11-2 to TRBJ1-1, with D unresolved. There are 12 residues in the CDR3. V dropped 5 bases and J dropped 4 bases, with 8 bases sitting between them. The germline gives CDR1 SGHAT, CDR2 FQNNGV. CDR3 nucleotide sequence: TGTGCCAGCAGCCTCAGGATCACTGAAGCTTTCTTT. Residues: CASSLRITEAFF.

The gene calls are TRBV27 and TRBJ2-7; TRBD2 agrees at 10 bases. The CDR3 has 18 amino acids. CDR1 is MNHEY and CDR2 is SMNVEV in the germline V gene (reference sequence). V lost 5 bases and J lost 5; bases outside the gene matches: 18. The CDR3 bases are TGTGCCAGCAGTACCCTCCTCAGCGGGGGGGCCAGAGCGGACGAGCAGTACTTC. Encoded protein: CASSTLLSGGARADEQYF.

CDR3 residues: CASSLVGGGGFTDTQYF. CDR3 DNA: TGTGCCAGCAGCTTAGTTGGCGGGGGGGGATTCACAGATACGCAGTATTTT. The chain joins TRBV11-2 to TRBJ2-3; 9 positions agree with TRBD2. V trimming: 1 base; J trimming: 2 bases; junction bases outside the gene matches: 7. The CDR3 is 17 amino acids. Germline lookup yields CDR1 SGHAT and CDR2 FQNNGV.

The rearrangement links TRBV2 to TRBJ1-1; D uncertain. Trimming removed 4 bases at V and 1 base at J, with 10 bases between. The germline V gene encodes CDR1 SNHLY and CDR2 FYNNEI. This CDR3 spans 14 amino acids. The DNA of the CDR3 is TGTGCCAGCAGTGTGAAACAGAAGAACACTGAAGCTTTCTTT. Translated: CASSVKQKNTEAFF.

This chain links TRBV6-5 with TRBJ1-2; 8 bases are a match to TRBD1. The germline gives CDR1 MNHEY, CDR2 SVGAGI. This CDR3 comprises 15 residues. V was pared by 6 bases and J by 4 bases, with 10 bases of the junction left unmatched. The CDR3 nucleotides are TGTGCCAGCAGAGCGACAGGGGAAGGTCTCTATGGCTACACCTTC. Protein: CASRATGEGLYGYTF.